These 25 T cell receptor beta chains share one sample of origin, sequenced in a study of response to subunit inactivated influenza vaccine (dated by TCRdb to the late 2010s). To prepare the library, RT-PCR was applied. Instrument on record: Illumina HiSeq 2500. Using fastp at Q25 and MiXCR, TCRdb reprocessed the public reads and kept productive beta chains. Duplicate CDR3 protein sequences are folded into a single record with the most common DNA and genes. For this sample there are around 710,000 distinct CDR3 sequences; approximately 15% appear just once. The ten largest clones take up 5.5% to 7% of the sample. This sample comprised PBMCs from blood, obtained about 14 days before vaccination. All receptors derive from a man in his fifties or sixties who received an inactivated influenza vaccine. Donor details come from another sample of the same person, matched by shared clones.

This clonotype was seen only a few times. This chain links TRBV5-1 with TRBJ2-3, with D possibly TRBD2 on 6 matching bases. This CDR3 comprises 16 residues. V was pared by 0 bases and J by 4 bases, with 15 bases between. Germline CDR1 and CDR2: SGHRS and YFSETQ. The CDR3 DNA sequence: TGCGCCAGCAGCTTGGGTTTCGGGAGTCAGGCAGATACGCAGTATTTT. This codes for CASSLGFGSQADTQYF.

This chain joins TRBV3-1 and TRBJ2-2, with 8 positions matching TRBD1. Germline assignment: CDR1 LGHDT and CDR2 YNNKEL (reference sequence). V was clipped by 0 bases and J by 7 bases; unmatched bases: 4. This CDR3 has 15 residues. The CDR3 coding sequence is TGTGCCAGCAGCCAAGACCCCAGGGGGCACGGGGAGCTGTTTTTT. This sequence encodes CASSQDPRGHGELFF.

This clonotype was seen a few times. J is TRBJ1-4 and V is TRBV20-1; D is unclear. Per the germline V gene, CDR1 is DFQATT and CDR2 is SNEGSKA (reference sequence). CDR3 length equals 13 residues. The germline V and J ends were trimmed by 2 bases and 5 bases, with 9 bases remaining between them. CDR3 protein: CSARRQTNEKLFF. CDR3 in DNA: TGCAGTGCTAGAAGGCAGACCAATGAAAAACTGTTTTTT.

The V and J genes are TRBV5-1 and TRBJ2-3; TRBD2 matches 10 bases. V trimming: 3 bases; J trimming: 1 base; junction bases outside the gene matches: 11. The CDR3 has 18 amino acids. From germline, CDR1 is SGHRS and CDR2 YFSETQ. CDR3 region: CASSSSPTSGIGTDTQYF. In nucleotides, the CDR3 is TGCGCCAGCAGCTCCTCCCCTACTAGCGGGATAGGCACAGATACGCAGTATTTT.

The V gene is TRBV29-1, the J gene TRBJ2-5; D assignment may be TRBD1 or TRBD2 (5 bases each). Trimming shortened V by 4 bases and J by 10 bases, and 22 bases separated the two germline ends. The CDR3 is made up of 14 amino acids. Germline assignment: CDR1 SQVTM and CDR2 ANQGSEA. The DNA of the CDR3 is TGCAGCGTTGTGGGCGTGGGGCGCGGGTTGGGCCAGTACTTC. Amino acids: CSVVGVGRGLGQYF.

This clonotype was counted a few times. This chain joins TRBV28 and TRBJ2-5; D uncertain. Germline V gene lookup returns CDR1 MDHEN and CDR2 SYDVKM. CDR3 length: 13 residues. V lost 4 bases and J lost 7, with 13 bases in between. The CDR3 DNA sequence: TGTGCCAGCAGTTCGGGCCCTCGAGGGACCCAGTACTTC. This gives the protein CASSSGPRGTQYF.

This clonotype was recorded a few times. V gene TRBV28 combines with J gene TRBJ2-2; 13 bases are shared with TRBD2. CDR1 and CDR2 from the germline V gene are MDHEN and SYDVKM. This CDR3 comprises 17 residues. Unmatched junction bases numbered 6, after V lost 4 bases and J lost 4 bases. The CDR3 loop is CASSSTSGRAGTGELFF. DNA of the CDR3: TGTGCCAGCAGTTCCACTAGCGGGAGGGCCGGCACCGGGGAGCTGTTTTTT.

This clonotype was observed a handful of times. CDR3 amino acids: CASSLIAGGLGEQFF. CDR3 DNA: TGTGCCAGCAGCTTAATAGCGGGGGGGCTGGGTGAGCAGTTCTTC. This chain uses TRBV7-9 with TRBJ2-1; 11 positions agree with TRBD2. CDR3 length: 15 residues. CDR1 is SEHNR, CDR2 FQNEAQ, per germline (reference sequence). V gave up 2 bases and J gave up 9 bases; unmatched junction bases: 6.

About this clonotype itself: Relative to the germline gene, one junction end is altered; a read error may explain this. The chain uses TRBV12-3 or TRBV12-4 and TRBJ2-1, with a tentative D call TRBD1 (6 bases). The CDR3 covers 13 residues. The CDR3 spells CAGSLQGLGEQFF. As DNA, the CDR3 is TGTGCCGGCAGTTTGCAGGGGTTAGGTGAGCAGTTCTTC.

The chain links TRBV4-1 to TRBJ1-2, with D uncertain. The germline gives CDR1 MGHRA, CDR2 YSYEKL. The CDR3 has 14 amino acids. Trimming shortened V by 4 bases and J by 2 bases, and 11 bases separated the two germline ends. The CDR3: CASSRLGINYGYTF. As DNA, the CDR3 is TGCGCCAGCAGCCGTTTGGGGATAAACTATGGCTACACCTTC.

This clonotype was observed a handful of times. The rearrangement joins TRBV6-5 to TRBJ2-2; D might be TRBD2 (5 bases). Germline V CDR1 and CDR2: MNHEY, SVGAGI. This CDR3 spans 16 amino acids. The germline V and J ends were trimmed by 3 bases and 0 bases, with 11 bases remaining between them. In DNA, the CDR3 is TGTGCCAGCAGTTATGGACCCGGGGCGAACACCGGGGAGCTGTTTTTT. It is translated as CASSYGPGANTGELFF.

This clonotype was seen a handful of times. This chain uses TRBV5-6 with TRBJ2-1, with TRBD2 identical over 11 bases. The CDR3 runs to 19 residues. J gave up 1 base and V 0 bases, and 9 bases lay outside the gene matches. Germline V gene data show CDR1 as SGHDT and CDR2 as YYEEEE. The CDR3 reads CASSLEGLAGITSYNEQFF. For the CDR3, the DNA is TGTGCCAGCAGCTTGGAAGGACTAGCGGGCATTACGTCCTACAATGAGCAGTTCTTC. Together with reference TRBV5-6 and TRBJ2-1, the CDR3 gives the full variable domain: DAGVTQSPTHLIKTRGQQVTLRCSPKSGHDTVSWYQQALGQGPQFIFQYYEEEERQRGNFPDRFSGHQFPNYSSELNVNALLLGDSALYLCASSLEGLAGITSYNEQFFGPGTRLTVL.

This clonotype was observed at least ten times. This chain connects TRBV30 to TRBJ2-2; D remains ambiguous. CDR3 size: 13 residues. Trimming stripped 2 bases from V and 3 bases from J, with 7 bases between. Germline CDR1 is GTSNPN and CDR2 is SVGIG (reference sequence). This chain's CDR3 is CAWSWQYTGELFF. CDR3 in DNA: TGTGCCTGGAGTTGGCAGTACACCGGGGAGCTGTTTTTT.

In this sample, this clonotype turned up a few times. This chain links TRBV28 with TRBJ2-1, with 8 bases matching TRBD2. Trimming removed 3 bases from V and 7 bases from J; junction bases left unmatched: 2. The CDR3 spans 13 residues. The germline gives CDR1 MDHEN, CDR2 SYDVKM. CDR3 in amino acids: CASSFGTRNEQFF. The CDR3 nucleotides read TGTGCCAGCAGTTTTGGGACTAGAAATGAGCAGTTCTTC.

The sample holds a few counts of this clonotype. Here the CDR3 reads CATSEAFLAKNIQYF. CDR3 nucleotides: TGTGCCACCAGTGAGGCGTTTCTAGCCAAAAACATTCAGTACTTC. The V call is TRBV24-1, the J call TRBJ2-4; D unresolved. CDR1 KGHDR and CDR2 SFDVKD come from the germline V gene. The CDR3 runs 15 residues. Trimming shortened V by 4 bases and J by 0 bases, and 9 bases separated the two germline ends.

This rearrangement joins TRBV2 to TRBJ2-7; the D gene is possibly TRBD2 (5 bases). Germline-derived CDR1 and CDR2 are SNHLY and FYNNEI. Trimming shortened V by 8 bases and J by 1 base, and 15 bases separated the two germline ends. The CDR3 extends over 14 amino acids. The CDR3 loop reads CASSSLTGSYEQYF. DNA for the CDR3: TGTGCCAGCTCTTCCCTGACGGGGTCCTACGAGCAGTACTTC.

This chain connects TRBV29-1 to TRBJ2-1; 10 bases are a match to TRBD1. This CDR3 contains 14 residues. J lost 7 bases, V lost 3 bases, and 6 bases had no gene match. From germline, CDR1 is SQVTM and CDR2 ANQGSEA. CDR3 region: CSVDGQGEVNEQFF. The CDR3, as DNA: TGCAGCGTTGACGGACAGGGGGAGGTGAATGAGCAGTTCTTC.

This clonotype has a handful of counts. The rearrangement links TRBV20-1 to TRBJ2-1; D remains ambiguous. CDR1 and CDR2 (germline): DFQATT, SNEGSKA (reference sequence). The CDR3 length is 15 residues. Trimming took 7 bases from V and 6 from J, leaving 22 bases between them. CDR3 nucleotide sequence: TGCAGTGTCCCGACCCCAAAGAGCCTTATCAATGAGCAGTTCTTC. It translates to CSVPTPKSLINEQFF.

This clonotype was counted only a few times. The chain combines TRBV5-5 with TRBJ1-6; D is undetermined. V lost 0 bases to trimming and J lost 5 bases, with 12 bases between them. CDR1 SGHKS and CDR2 YYEKEE come from the germline V gene (reference sequence). The CDR3 spans 16 residues. CDR3 in amino acids: CASSLDFRNNNSPLHF. For the CDR3, the DNA is TGTGCCAGCAGCTTGGACTTTCGTAATAATAATTCACCCCTCCACTTT.

This sequence joins TRBV7-9 and TRBJ2-7; 7 bases align to TRBD1. J lost 3 bases, V lost 5 bases, and 13 bases had no gene match. CDR1 and CDR2 from the germline V gene are SEHNR and FQNEAQ (reference sequence). The length of the CDR3 is 16 residues. The chain's CDR3 is CASSLSRGTAYYEQYF. The CDR3 region has the DNA TGTGCCAGCAGCCTATCCAGGGGGACGGCTTACTACGAGCAGTACTTC.

This clonotype was counted between two and nine times. The CDR3 nucleotides are TGCGCCAGCAGCGGGGGGACAGCCTATGACGGCTACACCTTC. Amino acid sequence: CASSGGTAYDGYTF. This chain links TRBV5-1 with TRBJ1-2, with 7 bases that match TRBD1. This CDR3 has 14 amino acids. V was pared by 4 bases and J by 8 bases, with 11 bases of the junction left unmatched. Germline V gene sequence: CDR1 SGHRS, CDR2 YFSETQ.

This clonotype has ten or more counts. This chain links TRBV25-1 with TRBJ2-5; D might be TRBD1 or TRBD2, each matching 5 bases. CDR3 length: 13 amino acids. Germline CDR1 is MGHDK and CDR2 is SYGVNS. Trimming took 5 bases from V and 3 from J, leaving 10 bases between them. The CDR3: CASSRGVKETQYF. The CDR3 DNA is TGTGCCAGCAGTAGAGGGGTAAAAGAGACCCAGTACTTC.

J is TRBJ2-3 and V is TRBV19, with D perhaps TRBD2 (6 bases). The CDR3 consists of 15 residues. Trimming pared 7 bases from V and 2 bases from J, leaving 16 bases between. Germline CDR1 and CDR2: LNHDA and SQIVND (reference sequence). The chain's CDR3 is CASTSSRTITDTQYF. CDR3 sequence (DNA): TGTGCCAGTACTTCTTCCCGGACTATCACAGATACGCAGTATTTT.

The chain combines TRBV6-2 or TRBV6-3 with TRBJ2-4; a weak D match, TRBD1 (5 bases). The CDR3 consists of 15 residues. Germline CDR1 reads MNHEY; CDR2 reads SVGEGT. V lost 8 bases and J 7 bases, leaving 21 bases between the germline ends. The DNA of the CDR3 is TGTGCCAGCCGCCTTATTTGGGGCCCTCTGAACATTCAGTACTTC. Residues: CASRLIWGPLNIQYF.

The rearrangement uses TRBV3-1 and TRBJ2-2; TRBD1 aligns across 9 bases. V lost 1 base to trimming and J lost 6 bases; unmatched junction nucleotides: 3. This CDR3 is built from 15 residues. In germline, CDR1 is LGHDT, CDR2 YNNKEL (reference sequence). CDR3 sequence (DNA): TGTGCCAGCAGCCAAGGGGGACAGGGCGCCGGGGAGCTGTTTTTT. Translated, it gives CASSQGGQGAGELFF. Full variable domain (rest looked up from reference TRBV3-1 and TRBJ2-2): DTAVSQTPKYLVTQMGNDKSIKCEQNLGHDTMYWYKQDSKKFLKIMFSYNNKELIINETVPNRFSPKSPDKAHLNLHINSLELGDSAVYFCASSQGGQGAGELFFGEGSRLTVL.